The rows below give T cell receptor beta chains drawn from one sample of a study of T cell responses to AZD1222 COVID-19 vaccine. The method was immunoSEQ multiplex PCR; TCRdb's version includes in-frame clones alone and lacks a portion of them. The top ten clones hold roughly 0.6% of a sample with approximately 270,000 clones, 85% to 95% of them seen once. The sequencing here drew on peripheral blood, taken 28 days after the second AZD1222 dose. These receptors all stem from an adult who received the AZD1222 COVID-19 vaccine. CDR3s include the opening cysteine and the closing phenylalanine or tryptophan. D genes are given only for firm matches. For some rows the clone size is stated as once, few or many, or as a class when expanded; others skip it.

d_call j_call v_call clone_size cdr3_aa cdr3_nt
- TRBJ2-7 TRBV27 - CASSINRAYEQYF TGTGCCAGCAGTATTAACAGGGCCTACGAGCAGTACTTC
TRBD2 TRBJ2-7 TRBV18 - CASSRGLAGRSYEQYF TGTGCCAGCTCACGAGGACTAGCGGGACGCTCCTACGAGCAGTACTTC
- TRBJ2-7 TRBV3-1/TRBV3-2 - CASSQGGAGEQYF TGTGCCAGCAGCCAAGGGGGGGCCGGGGAGCAGTACTTC
- TRBJ2-7 TRBV23-1 - CASSQSRTRVGCEQYF TGCGCCAGCAGTCAATCCCGTACGCGGGTCGGATGCGAGCAGTACTTC
TRBD2 TRBJ2-2 TRBV7-2 once CASSSERGASGELFF TGTGCCAGCAGCTCGGAGCGGGGGGCGAGCGGGGAGCTGTTTTTT
TRBD1 TRBJ2-4 TRBV19 - CASRKTGEESIQYF TGTGCCAGTAGGAAGACAGGGGAGGAGAGCATTCAGTACTTC
- TRBJ1-2 TRBV2 few CASSESLLGGRFYGYTF TGTGCCAGCAGTGAATCCCTATTAGGGGGAAGGTTCTATGGCTACACCTTC
- TRBJ2-1 TRBV5-6 - CASSLGEDRIDNEQFF TGTGCCAGCAGCCTCGGGGAGGACCGAATAGACAATGAGCAGTTCTTC
- TRBJ1-1 TRBV28 - CASSPPANTEAFF TGTGCCAGCAGCCCCCCAGCGAACACTGAAGCTTTCTTT
- TRBJ2-2 TRBV27 - CASSLAVTLLPGELFF TGTGCCAGCAGTTTAGCGGTTACACTATTACCCGGGGAGCTGTTTTTT
- TRBJ2-1 TRBV4-1 - CASSPGGTGIFF TGCGCCAGCAGCCCGGGGGGGACAGGGATATTCTTC
- TRBJ1-1 TRBV5-5 - CASSLNFNTEAFF TGTGCCAGCAGCTTAAACTTCAACACTGAAGCTTTCTTT
TRBD2 TRBJ2-3 TRBV13 - CASSIRLAGLTDTQYF TGTGCCAGCAGCATCCGACTAGCGGGCCTCACAGATACGCAGTATTTT
- TRBJ1-2 TRBV19 - CASSMGHPNYGYTF TGTGCCAGTAGTATGGGACACCCTAACTATGGCTACACCTTC
TRBD2 TRBJ2-3 TRBV9 - CASSPRTSGTDTQYF TGTGCCAGCAGCCCTCGGACTAGCGGAACAGATACGCAGTATTTT
- TRBJ1-5 TRBV23-1 - CASSQRAGYSNQPQHF TGCGCCAGCAGTCAACGGGCAGGGTATAGCAATCAGCCCCAGCATTTT
- TRBJ1-3 TRBV12-2 - CASRLGSTNGNTIYF TGTGCAAGTCGCTTAGGAAGCACCAATGGAAACACCATATATTTT
- TRBJ2-5 TRBV4-3 - CASSQSPGDRETQYF TGCGCCAGCAGCCAATCCCCTGGGGACCGAGAGACCCAGTACTTC
- TRBJ1-1 TRBV12-3/TRBV12-4 - CASTPPGTEAFF TGTGCCAGCACCCCGCCCGGGACTGAAGCTTTCTTT
- TRBJ2-7 TRBV7-2 - CASSPALGSGAYEQYF TGTGCCAGCAGCCCCGCCCTTGGGAGCGGTGCGTACGAGCAGTACTTC
- TRBJ2-7 TRBV28 - CASSPRLTYEQYF TGTGCCAGCAGTCCAAGGCTCACCTACGAGCAGTACTTC
TRBD1 TRBJ1-2 TRBV28 - CASSYGRDSGYTF TGTGCCAGCAGTTATGGGAGGGACAGCGGCTACACCTTC
TRBD2 TRBJ2-1 TRBV19 - CASSIGGRSSEQFF TGTGCCAGTAGTATAGGCGGGAGAAGCAGTGAGCAGTTCTTC
- TRBJ2-7 TRBV28 - CASSLTGGGDEQYF TGTGCCAGCAGTTTGACAGGCGGGGGAGACGAGCAGTACTTC
- TRBJ2-1 TRBV9 - CASSVVASWGNEQFF TGTGCCAGCAGCGTAGTGGCTAGCTGGGGCAATGAGCAGTTCTTC
- TRBJ1-2 TRBV19 - CASSLGTENGYTF TGTGCCAGTAGCCTAGGGACCGAAAATGGCTACACCTTC
- TRBJ2-1 TRBV21-1 - CASSKEGGLAGEKDNEQFF TGTGCCAGCAGCAAAGAAGGGGGACTAGCGGGAGAGAAGGACAATGAGCAGTTCTTC
- TRBJ1-1 TRBV7-2 once CASSLQNLGSPIF TGTGCCAGCAGCCTACAAAATCTAGGGAGCCCGATTTTT
TRBD1 TRBJ1-2 TRBV28 - CASRRTGEPFGYTF TGTGCCAGCAGGCGAACAGGGGAACCCTTTGGCTACACCTTC